The 2 T cell receptor beta chains presented below share a single source sample, sequenced in a study of blood T cell repertoires in COVID-19. Some clones are missing from TCRdb's copy, which holds only in-frame ones; the method was immunoSEQ multiplex PCR. The sample includes about 97,000 clones, 84% of them seen just once. Sequencing was done on a sample of peripheral blood. The receptor set was obtained from a man in his forties with active or convalescent COVID-19.

This clone was picked up a small number of times. This chain links TRBV7-8 with TRBJ2-7; D is ambiguous. Looked up from germline, CDR1 is SGHVS and CDR2 is FQNEAQ. The CDR3 extends over 14 amino acids. V lost 1 base and J lost 4, with 11 bases in between. The CDR3 coding sequence is TGTGCCAGCAGCTTAGGGCGGTGGGTTTACGAGCAGTACTTC. Translating gives CASSLGRWVYEQYF. The full variable domain, in which reference TRBV7-8 and TRBJ2-7 provide the parts outside the CDR3, is GAGVSQSPRYKVAKRGQDVALRCDPISGHVSLFWYQQALGQGPEFLTYFQNEAQLDKSGLPSDRFFAERPEGSVSTLKIQRTQQEDSAVYLCASSLGRWVYEQYFGPGTRLTVT.

J is TRBJ2-6 and V is TRBV6-5; D remains ambiguous. The CDR3 has 16 amino acids. V shed 0 bases and J shed 0 bases, with 6 bases lying between them. The V gene's germline CDR1 is MNHEY and CDR2 SVGAGI. CDR3 coding DNA: TGTGCCAGCAGTTACTCGTTTCTCTCTGGGGCCAACGTCCTGACTTTC. It is translated as CASSYSFLSGANVLTF.